This TCR beta chain emerged from a study of patients and donors after allogeneic stem cell transplantation. Each CDR3 protein gets one entry after TCRdb re-called the RT-PCR reads with MiXCR. The sample carries about 960,000 distinct CDR3 sequences, about a sixth recorded once. This CDR3 spans 14 amino acids. Germline V gene sequence: CDR1 SNHLY, CDR2 FYNNEI. The trim removed 4 bases at V and 4 bases at J, leaving 3 bases unmatched. The rearrangement joins TRBV2 to TRBJ2-2; 7 bases are shared with TRBD2. The receptor's source is a human donor who was either an allogeneic HSCT recipient or a stem cell or donor lymphocyte infusion donor (not recorded which). It is not recorded whose cells these are; they may come from a transplant donor. Sample: blood, either unsorted or a sorted T cell fraction (not recorded which). CDR3 region: CASSGLAGTGELFF. The CDR3, as DNA: TGTGCCAGCAGTGGACTAGCTGGCACCGGGGAGCTGTTTTTT.